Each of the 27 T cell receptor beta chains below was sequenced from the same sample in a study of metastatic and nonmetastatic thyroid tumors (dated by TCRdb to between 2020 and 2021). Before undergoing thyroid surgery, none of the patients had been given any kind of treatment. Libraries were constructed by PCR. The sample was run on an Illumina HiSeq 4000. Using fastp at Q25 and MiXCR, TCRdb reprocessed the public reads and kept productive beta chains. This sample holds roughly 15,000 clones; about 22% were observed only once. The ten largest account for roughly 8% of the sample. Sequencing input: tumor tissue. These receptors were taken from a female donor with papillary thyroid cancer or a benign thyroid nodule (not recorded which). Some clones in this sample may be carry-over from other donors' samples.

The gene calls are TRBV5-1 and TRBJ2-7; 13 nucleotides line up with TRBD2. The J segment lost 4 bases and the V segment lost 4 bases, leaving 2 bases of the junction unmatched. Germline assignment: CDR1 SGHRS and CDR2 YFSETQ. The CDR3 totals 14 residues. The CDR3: CASSKGLAGYEQYF. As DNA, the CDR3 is TGCGCCAGCAGCAAGGGACTAGCGGGGTACGAGCAGTACTTC.

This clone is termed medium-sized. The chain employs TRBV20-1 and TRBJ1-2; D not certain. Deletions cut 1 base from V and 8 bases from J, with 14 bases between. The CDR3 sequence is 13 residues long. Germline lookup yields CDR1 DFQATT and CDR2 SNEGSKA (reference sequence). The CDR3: CSARVIYPRGYTF. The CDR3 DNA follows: TGCAGTGCTAGAGTTATCTACCCGAGGGGCTACACCTTC.

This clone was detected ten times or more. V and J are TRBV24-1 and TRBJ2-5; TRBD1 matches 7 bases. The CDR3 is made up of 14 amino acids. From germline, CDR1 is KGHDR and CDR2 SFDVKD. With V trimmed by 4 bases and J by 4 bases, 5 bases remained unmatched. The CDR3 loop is CATSDSGQRETQYF. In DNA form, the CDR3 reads TGTGCCACCAGTGACTCGGGACAGCGAGAGACCCAGTACTTC.

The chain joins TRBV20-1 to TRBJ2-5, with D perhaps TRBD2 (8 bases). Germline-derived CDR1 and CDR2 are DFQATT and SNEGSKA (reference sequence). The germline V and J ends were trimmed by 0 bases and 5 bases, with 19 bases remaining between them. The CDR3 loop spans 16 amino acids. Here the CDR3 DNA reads TGCAGTGCTAGAGACCCTGGAGGGGGCGGGGGGGAGACCCAGTACTTC. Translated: CSARDPGGGGGETQYF.

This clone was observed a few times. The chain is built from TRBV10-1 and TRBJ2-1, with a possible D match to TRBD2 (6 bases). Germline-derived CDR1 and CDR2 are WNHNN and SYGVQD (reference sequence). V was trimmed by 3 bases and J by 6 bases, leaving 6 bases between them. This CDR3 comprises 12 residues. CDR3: CASSDGGNEQFF. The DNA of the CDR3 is TGCGCCAGCAGTGACGGGGGCAATGAGCAGTTCTTC.

The CDR3 DNA follows: TGTGCCAGCAGACTAGGGACCCGCAATCAGCCCCAGCATTTT. Protein sequence: CASRLGTRNQPQHF. The chain combines TRBV28 with TRBJ1-5, with D perhaps TRBD1 (5 bases). Germline V gene data show CDR1 as MDHEN and CDR2 as SYDVKM. The V and J ends lost 6 bases and 2 bases respectively, with 11 bases between them. CDR3 length: 14 residues.

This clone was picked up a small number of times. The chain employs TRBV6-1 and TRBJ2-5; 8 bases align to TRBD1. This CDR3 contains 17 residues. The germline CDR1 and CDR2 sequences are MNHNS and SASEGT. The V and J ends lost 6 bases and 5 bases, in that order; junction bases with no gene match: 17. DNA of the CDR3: TGTGCCAGCAGGACATTACAGGGGGAGAACCCTGGGGAGACCCAGTACTTC. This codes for CASRTLQGENPGETQYF.

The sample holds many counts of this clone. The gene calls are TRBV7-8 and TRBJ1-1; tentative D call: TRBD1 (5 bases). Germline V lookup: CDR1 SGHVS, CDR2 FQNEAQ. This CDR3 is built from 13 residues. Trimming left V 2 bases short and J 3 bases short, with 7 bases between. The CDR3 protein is CASSLKGYTEAFF. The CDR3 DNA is TGTGCCAGCAGCTTAAAGGGGTACACTGAAGCTTTCTTT. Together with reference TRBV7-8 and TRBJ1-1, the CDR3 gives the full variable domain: GAGVSQSPRYKVAKRGQDVALRCDPISGHVSLFWYQQALGQGPEFLTYFQNEAQLDKSGLPSDRFFAERPEGSVSTLKIQRTQQEDSAVYLCASSLKGYTEAFFGQGTRLTVV.

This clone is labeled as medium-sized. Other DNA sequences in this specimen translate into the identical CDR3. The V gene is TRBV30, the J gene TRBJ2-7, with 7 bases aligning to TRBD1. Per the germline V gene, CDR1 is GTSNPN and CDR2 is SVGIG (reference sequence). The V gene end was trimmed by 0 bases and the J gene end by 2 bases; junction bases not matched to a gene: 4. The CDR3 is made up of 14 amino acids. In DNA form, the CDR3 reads TGTGCCTGGAGTGTCTCCGGGACAGCCTACGAGCAGTACTTC. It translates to CAWSVSGTAYEQYF.

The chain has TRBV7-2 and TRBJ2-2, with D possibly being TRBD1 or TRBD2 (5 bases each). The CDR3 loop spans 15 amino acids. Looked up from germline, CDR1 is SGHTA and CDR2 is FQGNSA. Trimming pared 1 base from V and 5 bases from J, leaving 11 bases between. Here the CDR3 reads CASSLVGGVTGELFF. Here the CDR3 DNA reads TGTGCCAGCAGCTTAGTTGGGGGAGTTACCGGGGAGCTGTTTTTT.

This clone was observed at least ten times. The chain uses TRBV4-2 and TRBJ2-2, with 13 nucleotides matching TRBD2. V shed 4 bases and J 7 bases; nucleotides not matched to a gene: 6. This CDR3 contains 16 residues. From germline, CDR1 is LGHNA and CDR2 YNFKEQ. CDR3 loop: CASSRGLAGKNGELFF. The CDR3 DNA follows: TGTGCCAGCAGCCGGGGACTAGCGGGAAAGAACGGGGAGCTGTTTTTT.

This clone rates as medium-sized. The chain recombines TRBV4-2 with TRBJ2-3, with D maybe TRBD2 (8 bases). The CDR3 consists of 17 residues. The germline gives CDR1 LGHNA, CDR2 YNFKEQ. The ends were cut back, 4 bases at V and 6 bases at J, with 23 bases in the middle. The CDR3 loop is CASSLREGALAPDTQYF. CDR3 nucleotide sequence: TGTGCCAGCAGCCTACGGGAGGGGGCCCTGGCTCCCGATACGCAGTATTTT.

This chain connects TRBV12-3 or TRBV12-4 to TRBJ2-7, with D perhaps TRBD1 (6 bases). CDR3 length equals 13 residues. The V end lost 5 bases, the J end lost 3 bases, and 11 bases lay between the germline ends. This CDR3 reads CASSQGWLYEQYF. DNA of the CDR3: TGTGCCAGCAGTCAGGGGTGGCTCTACGAGCAGTACTTC.

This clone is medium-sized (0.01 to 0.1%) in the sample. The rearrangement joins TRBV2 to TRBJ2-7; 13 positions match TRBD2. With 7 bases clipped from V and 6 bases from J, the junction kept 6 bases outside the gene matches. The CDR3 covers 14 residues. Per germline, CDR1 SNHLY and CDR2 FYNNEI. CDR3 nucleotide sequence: TGTGCCAGCATCAGGACTAGCGGGAGCCCCGAGCAGTACTTC. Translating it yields CASIRTSGSPEQYF.

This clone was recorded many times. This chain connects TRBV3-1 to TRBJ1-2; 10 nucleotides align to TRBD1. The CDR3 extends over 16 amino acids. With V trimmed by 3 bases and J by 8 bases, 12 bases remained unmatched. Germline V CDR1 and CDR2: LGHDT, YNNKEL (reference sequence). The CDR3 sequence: CASSQTGGAIPRGYTF. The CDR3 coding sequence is TGTGCCAGCAGCCAGACAGGGGGCGCGATCCCTCGAGGCTACACCTTC.

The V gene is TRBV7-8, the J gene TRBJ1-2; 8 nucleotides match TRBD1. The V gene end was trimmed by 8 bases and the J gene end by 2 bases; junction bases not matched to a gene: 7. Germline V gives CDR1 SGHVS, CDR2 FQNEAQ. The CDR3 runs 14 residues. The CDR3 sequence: CASPRTGLNYGYTF. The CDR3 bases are TGTGCCAGCCCGCGGACAGGGCTAAACTATGGCTACACCTTC.

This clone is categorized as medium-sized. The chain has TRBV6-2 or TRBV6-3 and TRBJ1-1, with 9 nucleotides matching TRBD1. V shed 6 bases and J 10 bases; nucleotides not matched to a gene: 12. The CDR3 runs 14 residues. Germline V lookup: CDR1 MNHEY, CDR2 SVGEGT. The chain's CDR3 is CASRWDREATGAFF. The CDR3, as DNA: TGTGCCAGCAGATGGGACAGGGAAGCTACGGGAGCTTTCTTT.

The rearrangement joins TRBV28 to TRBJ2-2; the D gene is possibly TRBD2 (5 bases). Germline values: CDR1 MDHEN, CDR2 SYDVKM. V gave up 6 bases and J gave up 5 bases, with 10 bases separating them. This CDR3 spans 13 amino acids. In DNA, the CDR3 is TGTGCCAGCAGCGTAGGAGGAACCGGGGAGCTGTTTTTT. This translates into CASSVGGTGELFF. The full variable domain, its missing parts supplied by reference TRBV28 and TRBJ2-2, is DVKVTQSSRYLVKRTGEKVFLECVQDMDHENMFWYRQDPGLGLRLIYFSYDVKMKEKGDIPEGYSVSREKKERFSLILESASTNQTSMYLCASSVGGTGELFFGEGSRLTVL.

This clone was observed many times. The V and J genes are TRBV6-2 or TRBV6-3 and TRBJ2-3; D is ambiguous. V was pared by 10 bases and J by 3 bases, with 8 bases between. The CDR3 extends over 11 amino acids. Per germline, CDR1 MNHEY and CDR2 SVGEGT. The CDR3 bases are TGTGCCACGATGCGAACAGATACGCAGTATTTT. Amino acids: CATMRTDTQYF.

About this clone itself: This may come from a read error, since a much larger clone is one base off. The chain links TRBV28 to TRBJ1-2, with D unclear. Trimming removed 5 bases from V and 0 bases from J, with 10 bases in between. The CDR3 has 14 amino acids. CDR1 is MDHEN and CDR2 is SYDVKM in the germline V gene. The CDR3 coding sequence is TGTGCCAGCAGTCGACGGGGAGCTAACTATGGCTACACCTTC. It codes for CASSRRGANYGYTF.

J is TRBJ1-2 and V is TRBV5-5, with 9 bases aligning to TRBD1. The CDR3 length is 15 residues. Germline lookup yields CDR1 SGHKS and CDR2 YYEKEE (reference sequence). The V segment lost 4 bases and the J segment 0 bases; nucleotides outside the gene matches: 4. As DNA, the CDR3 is TGTGCCAGCAGCCCGGGACAGGGAACTAACTATGGCTACACCTTC. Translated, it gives CASSPGQGTNYGYTF.

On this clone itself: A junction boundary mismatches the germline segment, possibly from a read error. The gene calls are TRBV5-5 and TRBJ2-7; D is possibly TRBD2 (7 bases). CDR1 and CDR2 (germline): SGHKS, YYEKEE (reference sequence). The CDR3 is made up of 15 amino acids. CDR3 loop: CASSSGGGEIYEQYF. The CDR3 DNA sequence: TGTGCCAGCAGCTCGGGCGGGGGCGAGATCTACGAACAGTACTTC.

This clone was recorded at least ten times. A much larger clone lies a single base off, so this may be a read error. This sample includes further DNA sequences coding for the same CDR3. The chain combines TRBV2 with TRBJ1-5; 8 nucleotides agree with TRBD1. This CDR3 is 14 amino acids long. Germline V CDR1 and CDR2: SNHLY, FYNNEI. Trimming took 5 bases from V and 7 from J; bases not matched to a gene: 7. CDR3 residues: CASSKQGDNQPQHF. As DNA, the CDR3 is TGTGCCAGCAGTAAACAGGGGGACAACCAGCCCCAGCATTTT.

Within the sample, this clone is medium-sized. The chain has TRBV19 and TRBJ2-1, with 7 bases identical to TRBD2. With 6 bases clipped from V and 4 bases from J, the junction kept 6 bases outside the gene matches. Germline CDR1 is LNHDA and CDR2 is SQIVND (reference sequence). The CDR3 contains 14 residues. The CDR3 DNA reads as TGTGCCAGTAGGGGGACTAACGGATACAATGAGCAGTTCTTC. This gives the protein CASRGTNGYNEQFF.

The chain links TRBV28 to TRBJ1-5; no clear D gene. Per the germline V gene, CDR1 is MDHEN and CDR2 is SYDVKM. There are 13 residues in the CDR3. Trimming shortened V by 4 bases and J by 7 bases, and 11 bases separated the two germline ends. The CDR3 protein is CASSSGVRQPQHF. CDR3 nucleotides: TGTGCCAGCAGTTCAGGTGTCAGGCAGCCCCAGCATTTT.

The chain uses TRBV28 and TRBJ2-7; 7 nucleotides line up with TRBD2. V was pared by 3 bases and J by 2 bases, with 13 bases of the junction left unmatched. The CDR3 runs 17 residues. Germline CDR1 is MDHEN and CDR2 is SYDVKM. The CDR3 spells CASSFGAWSSGPYEQYF. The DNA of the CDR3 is TGTGCCAGCAGTTTTGGGGCTTGGTCTAGCGGTCCCTACGAGCAGTACTTC.

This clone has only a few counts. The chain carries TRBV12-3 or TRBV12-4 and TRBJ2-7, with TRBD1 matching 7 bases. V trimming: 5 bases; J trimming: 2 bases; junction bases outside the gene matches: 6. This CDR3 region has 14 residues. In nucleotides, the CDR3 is TGTGCCAGCAGTCCAGGGACAGCAGCCTACGAGCAGTACTTC. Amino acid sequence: CASSPGTAAYEQYF.